The 29 T cell receptor beta chains below were found in one sample sequenced in a study of blood T cell repertoires in COVID-19. Produced via immunoSEQ multiplex PCR; TCRdb's table is partial and in-frame only. Of around 360,000 clones listed, 70% to 90% are singletons. Sequences were obtained from peripheral blood. The receptors were sampled from a woman younger than 45 with COVID-19, enrolled during active disease.

The chain employs TRBV30 and TRBJ1-5; D gene unclear. The CDR3 totals 13 residues. Germline V lookup: CDR1 GTSNPN, CDR2 SVGIG (reference sequence). Trimming removed 0 bases from V and 10 bases from J, with 13 bases in between. The CDR3 region has the DNA TGTGCCTGGAGTGTAGCCTCCCGCGGCCCCCAGCATTTT. This sequence encodes CAWSVASRGPQHF.

V is TRBV28 and J is TRBJ1-1; D gene unclear. The CDR3 loop spans 10 amino acids. The germline V gene encodes CDR1 MDHEN and CDR2 SYDVKM. Trimming removed 8 bases from V and 7 bases from J, with 8 bases in between. CDR3 DNA: TGTGCCAGCGGTCGACTTGAAGCTTTCTTT. Its translation: CASGRLEAFF.

The rearrangement uses TRBV4-1 and TRBJ1-2; D possibly corresponds to TRBD1 (6 bases). Trimming removed 2 bases at V and 0 bases at J, with 13 bases between. There are 16 residues in the CDR3. From germline, CDR1 is MGHRA and CDR2 YSYEKL. CDR3 nucleotide sequence: TGCGCCAGCAGCCAATGGTTCAGGGGAGCTAACTATGGCTACACCTTC. Amino acid sequence: CASSQWFRGANYGYTF.

The J gene is TRBJ1-1, the V gene TRBV28, with 8 bases aligning to TRBD1. The germline V gene encodes CDR1 MDHEN and CDR2 SYDVKM. J lost 8 bases, V lost 5 bases, and 10 bases had no gene match. This CDR3 comprises 14 residues. The CDR3 DNA reads TGTGCCAGCAGTCTAACCGGGACAGGCGTCGAAGCTTTCTTT. This sequence encodes CASSLTGTGVEAFF.

Worth noting for this clone: The junction differs from germline at one of its ends, possibly a read error. The V gene is TRBV7-7, the J gene TRBJ1-3; no clear D gene. Germline V gene sequence: CDR1 SSHAT, CDR2 FNYEAQ (reference sequence). This CDR3 comprises 15 residues. The CDR3 bases are TGTGCTAGCAGCTTAGCACCCGGGGCTGGAAACACCATATATTTT. Its translation: CASSLAPGAGNTIYF.

The chain's CDR3 is CASSVIQGGPQHF. As DNA, the CDR3 is TGCGCCAGCAGTGTTATCCAAGGGGGGCCCCAGCATTTT. The V and J genes are TRBV10-2 and TRBJ1-5, with TRBD1 as a possible D gene (6 bases). CDR3 size: 13 residues. Trimming pared 4 bases from V and 9 bases from J, leaving 13 bases between. Germline CDR1 is WSHSY and CDR2 is SAAADI.

The CDR3 sequence is CASSLSPWTSGQETQYF. The CDR3 DNA is TGTGCCAGCAGTTTATCACCCTGGACTAGCGGACAAGAGACCCAGTACTTC. The chain joins TRBV28 to TRBJ2-5; the match to TRBD2 covers 10 bases. The CDR3 contains 17 residues. The V gene's germline CDR1 is MDHEN and CDR2 SYDVKM. V dropped 1 base and J dropped 2; count of bases not matched to a gene: 7.

The chain couples TRBV30 to TRBJ2-1, with 11 positions matching TRBD2. V trimming: 3 bases; J trimming: 9 bases; junction bases outside the gene matches: 16. Germline V lookup: CDR1 GTSNPN, CDR2 SVGIG (reference sequence). There are 17 residues in the CDR3. The CDR3 reads CAWSIRLRVAGGGEQFF. CDR3 nucleotides: TGTGCCTGGAGCATCCGGCTAAGGGTAGCGGGAGGGGGTGAGCAGTTCTTC.

The genes are TRBV30 and TRBJ2-7, with 7 bases that match TRBD2. After removal of 4 bases from V and 5 bases from J, the junction contained 8 bases not matched to a gene. Germline V gene sequence: CDR1 GTSNPN, CDR2 SVGIG (reference sequence). The CDR3 covers 13 residues. The CDR3 nucleotides read TGTGCCTGGAAACGCGGGAGTCGCAACGAGCAGTACTTC. It translates to CAWKRGSRNEQYF.

CDR3 DNA: TGTGCCATCAGTGGGTACAGCTCTGGGGCCAACGTCCTGACTTTC. This encodes CAISGYSSGANVLTF. The rearrangement links TRBV10-3 to TRBJ2-6; D uncertain. V was cut by 4 bases and J by 0 bases, with 7 bases left in between. The CDR3 consists of 15 residues. In germline, CDR1 is ENHRY, CDR2 SYGVKD.

This clone was counted only a few times. This sequence joins TRBV7-3 and TRBJ2-2; a possible D gene is TRBD1 (5 bases). The V gene lost 6 bases and the J gene lost 4 bases, with 12 bases spanning the gap. Germline CDR1 and CDR2: SGHTA and FQGTGA. The CDR3 has 14 amino acids. The CDR3 coding sequence is TGTGCCAGCAGACCGACCCAGGGCACCGGGGAGCTGTTTTTT. It is translated as CASRPTQGTGELFF. Full variable domain (rest looked up from reference TRBV7-3 and TRBJ2-2): GAGVSQTPSNKVTEKGKYVELRCDPISGHTALYWYRQSLGQGPEFLIYFQGTGAADDSGLPNDRFFAVRPEGSVSTLKIQRTERGDSAVYLCASRPTQGTGELFFGEGSRLTVL.

This clone has a single count. V usage is TRBV27 and J usage is TRBJ2-1; D might be TRBD2 (6 bases). The V end lost 5 bases, the J end lost 9 bases, and 14 bases lay between the germline ends. The CDR3 length is 13 residues. Germline V gene lookup returns CDR1 MNHEY and CDR2 SMNVEV (reference sequence). CDR3 in DNA: TGTGCCAGCAGTCCCGGGAGCTTGCTTGAGCAGTTCTTC. It codes for CASSPGSLLEQFF.

The J gene is TRBJ2-3, the V gene TRBV7-3; 7 positions match TRBD2. Germline V gene sequence: CDR1 SGHTA, CDR2 FQGTGA. The V and J ends lost 2 bases and 5 bases, in that order; junction bases with no gene match: 7. This CDR3 has 15 amino acids. CDR3 DNA sequence: TGTGCCAGCAGCTTAGAAGGGAGGGAGAGAGATACGCAGTATTTT. Translating it yields CASSLEGRERDTQYF.

This chain's CDR3 is CAWRGGEGYEQYF. CDR3 DNA sequence: TGTGCCTGGAGGGGGGGAGAGGGCTACGAGCAGTACTTC. The chain has TRBV30 and TRBJ2-7; the D gene is possibly TRBD2 (6 bases). V shed 3 bases and J shed 3 bases, with 12 bases lying between them. CDR1 is GTSNPN and CDR2 is SVGIG in the germline V gene (reference sequence). This CDR3 has 13 amino acids. The full variable domain, in which reference TRBV30 and TRBJ2-7 provide the parts outside the CDR3, is SQTIHQWPATLVQPVGSPLSLECTVEGTSNPNLYWYRQAAGRGLQLLFYSVGIGQISSEVPQNLSASRPQDRQFILSSKKLLLSDSGFYLCAWRGGEGYEQYFGPGTRLTVT.

This clone was recorded a few times. The chain couples TRBV11-3 to TRBJ2-2, with 9 bases matching TRBD1. Trimming at V came to 5 bases and at J to 6 bases, leaving 10 bases not matched to a gene. The CDR3 runs 16 residues. The V gene's germline CDR1 is SGHNT and CDR2 YENEEA. The CDR3 coding sequence is TGTGCCAGCAGCGTAACCGGGACAGGGTTAGCCGGGGAGCTGTTTTTT. It is translated as CASSVTGTGLAGELFF.

This clone was counted a single time. The V and J genes are TRBV27 and TRBJ2-7; perhaps TRBD2 as D (6 bases). The CDR3 is 15 amino acids. Trimming took off 5 bases at V and 4 bases at J, with 18 bases between the two ends. The germline V gene encodes CDR1 MNHEY and CDR2 SMNVEV (reference sequence). This chain's CDR3 is CASSLTQGGLYEQYF. The CDR3 DNA follows: TGTGCCAGCAGTCTCACCCAGGGAGGACTGTACGAGCAGTACTTC.

CDR3 coding DNA: TGTGCCAGCAGTGGTCGACTAGCGGGAGCGACAGATACGCAGTATTTT. Translated, it gives CASSGRLAGATDTQYF. This chain joins TRBV28 and TRBJ2-3; the match to TRBD2 covers 12 bases. The trim removed 5 bases at V and 3 bases at J, leaving 6 bases unmatched. Germline V gene lookup returns CDR1 MDHEN and CDR2 SYDVKM. The CDR3 contains 16 residues.

V is TRBV6-5 and J is TRBJ2-7; TRBD1 matches at 7 bases. The CDR3 spans 13 residues. From germline, CDR1 is MNHEY and CDR2 SVGAGI. J lost 3 bases, V lost 6 bases, and 5 bases had no gene match. This chain's CDR3 is CASRRQGNYEQYF. The CDR3 DNA reads as TGTGCCAGCAGAAGACAGGGAAACTACGAGCAGTACTTC.

This rearrangement joins TRBV5-1 to TRBJ2-1, with D tentatively TRBD2 (5 bases). Trimming removed 4 bases at V and 6 bases at J, with 20 bases between. This CDR3 spans 16 amino acids. CDR1 is SGHRS and CDR2 is YFSETQ in the germline V gene. The CDR3 sequence is CASSPQAVAGTNEQFF. The CDR3 nucleotides read TGCGCCAGCAGCCCTCAAGCGGTCGCGGGCACCAATGAGCAGTTCTTC.

The genes are TRBV14 and TRBJ1-4; TRBD1 aligns across 9 bases. Germline-derived CDR1 and CDR2 are SGHDN and FVKESK. CDR3 length: 19 amino acids. The V gene end was trimmed by 0 bases and the J gene end by 8 bases; junction bases not matched to a gene: 16. This CDR3 is CASSQDPPGTGMPEEKLFF. The DNA for the CDR3 is TGTGCCAGCAGCCAAGATCCCCCCGGGACAGGGATGCCTGAAGAAAAACTGTTTTTT.

This rearrangement joins TRBV4-1 to TRBJ1-5; 7 bases match TRBD1. The CDR3 consists of 15 residues. Trimming at V came to 3 bases and at J to 7 bases, leaving 9 bases not matched to a gene. Per germline, CDR1 MGHRA and CDR2 YSYEKL. DNA of the CDR3: TGCGCCAGCAGCCAGGGTGACAGGGTTGGACAGCCCCAGCATTTT. Amino acids: CASSQGDRVGQPQHF.

The V and J genes are TRBV3-1 (or the pseudogene TRBV3-2) and TRBJ2-2; 7 bases are shared with TRBD2. Germline assignment: CDR1 LGHDT and CDR2 YNNKEL (reference sequence). This CDR3 has 14 residues. J gave up 6 bases and V 3 bases, and 4 bases lay outside the gene matches. The CDR3 coding sequence is TGTGCCAGCAGCCACCGCGGGAGCGCCGGGGAGCTGTTTTTT. Its translation: CASSHRGSAGELFF.

The rearrangement uses TRBV5-6 and TRBJ1-2, with 7 bases identical to TRBD1. V dropped 4 bases and J dropped 7; count of bases not matched to a gene: 19. CDR3 length: 17 residues. Germline V gives CDR1 SGHDT, CDR2 YYEEEE. CDR3 in amino acids: CASSRTLYRGEEGGYTF. The DNA for the CDR3 is TGTGCCAGCAGCCGGACCCTCTACAGGGGTGAGGAAGGTGGCTACACCTTC. Full variable domain (rest looked up from reference TRBV5-6 and TRBJ1-2): DAGVTQSPTHLIKTRGQQVTLRCSPKSGHDTVSWYQQALGQGPQFIFQYYEEEERQRGNFPDRFSGHQFPNYSSELNVNALLLGDSALYLCASSRTLYRGEEGGYTFGSGTRLTVV.

Here the CDR3 reads CASSPTSVSSYEQYF. Here the CDR3 DNA reads TGCGCCAGCAGCCCCACTAGCGTGTCGTCCTACGAGCAGTACTTC. J is TRBJ2-7 and V is TRBV4-1; 7 nucleotides agree with TRBD2. Losses at the gene ends were 4 bases for V and 1 base for J; bases not matched to a gene: 7. Germline V CDR1 and CDR2: MGHRA, YSYEKL. The CDR3 is made up of 15 amino acids.

V is TRBV5-1 and J is TRBJ1-4; tentatively, D is TRBD1 (5 bases). V lost 1 base to trimming and J lost 6 bases, with 13 bases between them. Germline V lookup: CDR1 SGHRS, CDR2 YFSETQ. CDR3 size: 15 residues. DNA for the CDR3: TGCGCCAGCAGCTTGCAACAGCCCAGGGATGAAAAACTGTTTTTT. It encodes CASSLQQPRDEKLFF.

The chain carries TRBV6-2 or TRBV6-3 and TRBJ2-3; 7 bases agree with TRBD1. CDR1 is MNHEY and CDR2 is SVGEGT in the germline V gene. V gave up 4 bases and J gave up 1 base; unmatched junction bases: 8. The CDR3 sequence is 16 residues long. The CDR3 here is CASSSPPTGGTDTQYF. CDR3 sequence (DNA): TGTGCCAGCAGTTCCCCCCCTACAGGGGGCACAGATACGCAGTATTTT.

The chain combines TRBV9 with TRBJ2-3; 11 nucleotides line up with TRBD2. The junction had 4 bases not matched to a gene; V was cut back by 3 bases and J by 4 bases. The germline gives CDR1 SGDLS, CDR2 YYNGEE. CDR3 size: 15 residues. The CDR3 loop reads CASSATSGTPDTQYF. The CDR3 nucleotides are TGTGCCAGCAGCGCGACTAGCGGGACCCCAGATACGCAGTATTTT.

The chain carries TRBV27 and TRBJ2-1; TRBD2 aligns across 12 bases. This CDR3 spans 15 amino acids. Germline lookup yields CDR1 MNHEY and CDR2 SMNVEV (reference sequence). The junction had 4 bases not matched to a gene; V was cut back by 6 bases and J by 4 bases. The CDR3 sequence is CASSGLAGLYNEQFF. The CDR3 nucleotides are TGTGCCAGCAGCGGACTAGCGGGACTTTACAATGAGCAGTTCTTC.

The sample holds one count of this clone. The gene calls are TRBV30 and TRBJ2-3, with 7 bases fitting TRBD1. Losses at the gene ends were 5 bases for V and 1 base for J; bases not matched to a gene: 3. Germline V CDR1 and CDR2: GTSNPN, SVGIG (reference sequence). This CDR3 spans 13 amino acids. The CDR3 coding sequence is TGTGCCTGGTATACAGGGGGCACAGATACGCAGTATTTT. It codes for CAWYTGGTDTQYF.